This T cell receptor (beta chain) was profiled in a study of blood T cell repertoires in COVID-19. Study details: Donors in the United States, Italy and Spain gave samples during acute or convalescent COVID-19. Sources were T cells, B-cell-depleted T cells, or PBMCs; the material itself was cDNA or gDNA.

The CDR3 sequence is 13 residues long. Germline CDR1 and CDR2: SGDLS and YYNGEE. Trimming took 0 bases from V and 7 from J, leaving 10 bases between them. The data were produced by immunoSEQ multiplex PCR, yet TCRdb's version contains in-frame clones alone and is incomplete. The repertoire consists of more than 85,000 clones, with roughly 88% occurring once and the leading ten covering 2.9%. The receptor was isolated from a woman older than 75 with acute or convalescent COVID-19. The V and J genes are TRBV9 and TRBJ1-2; no clear D. Sequences were obtained from peripheral blood. The DNA of the CDR3 is TGTGCCAGCAGCGTAGAAGGAGTCGGTGGCTACACCTTC. Protein product: CASSVEGVGGYTF.